This entry describes one T cell receptor (beta chain). The assay was immunoSEQ multiplex PCR, and TCRdb's table has in-frame clones only and misses some. This sample has roughly 47,000 clones, with approximately 79% found just once. The data derive from a study of T cells in tumors after PD-1 blockade. V lost 1 base to trimming and J lost 7 bases, with 7 bases between them. The CDR3 runs to 12 residues. The material sequenced was PBMCs, taken before anti-PD-1 treatment. This chain joins TRBV12-3 or TRBV12-4 and TRBJ1-1; possible D gene TRBD1, 6 bases. This clonotype was sampled from a human donor with basal cell carcinoma. The CDR3 sequence is CASSLVQGEAFF. CDR3 DNA sequence: TGTGCCAGCAGTTTAGTACAGGGTGAAGCTTTCTTT.